The clone carrying this T cell receptor (beta chain) has a count of ten or more. Its matching antigen is unknown. The library targeted TCRbeta and was prepared with unique molecular identifiers. TCRdb independently ran MiXCR on the PCR reads; one entry per CDR3 protein. The data show roughly 300,000 distinct CDR3 sequences, with around 10% seen just once and about 25% held by the top ten. The data are from a study of T-cell reconstitution after alpha-beta-depleted transplantation in children. Study observations and caveats: Fresh T-cell production supplied most of the T-cell counts and diversity seen one year after transplant. At around two months after transplant, the alpha-beta T cells were reportedly derived from several hundred expanded clones that came from non-depleted graft cells. Diversity of TCRbeta at day 60 was high in some patients, arising from surviving recipient T cells and thymic progenitors.

CDR3 size: 15 residues. Trimming cost V 1 base and J 3 bases; bases outside gene matches: 3. CDR1 is LNHNV, CDR2 YYDKDF, per germline (reference sequence). The sample here was peripheral blood, taken 180 days after TCRalphabeta/CD19-depleted stem cell transplant. The rearrangement joins TRBV15 to TRBJ2-1, with 7 positions matching TRBD1. This receptor was identified in a male patient aged 2-15 years who had a stem cell transplant for chronic granulomatous disease, so the T cells may come from the graft donor. The CDR3 reads CATSRGWDSYNEQFF. Here the CDR3 DNA reads TGTGCCACCAGCAGAGGATGGGACAGCTACAATGAGCAGTTCTTC.